Each of the 11 T cell receptor beta chains below was sequenced from the same sample in a study of control samples from healthy donors and cancer patients. Sequencing used immunoSEQ multiplex PCR; TCRdb keeps in-frame clones, though not all of them. The sample comprises approximately 120,000 clones, roughly 84% of which are singletons, and about 8.7% rests with the top ten. The sample taken for sequencing was blood. The receptors derive from a man aged 35 to 55 in good health.

Here the CDR3 DNA reads TGTGCCAGCAGCTTAGCGCCAGGGGGCGAGGGTGAAGCTTTCTTT. Its translation is CASSLAPGGEGEAFF. The chain carries TRBV7-2 and TRBJ1-1, with 8 nucleotides matching TRBD1. Looked up from germline, CDR1 is SGHTA and CDR2 is FQGNSA. Unmatched junction bases numbered 7, after V lost 0 bases and J lost 7 bases. CDR3 length: 15 residues. The variable domain in full, with the rest retrieved from reference TRBV7-2 and TRBJ1-1, is GAGVSQSPSNKVTEKGKDVELRCDPISGHTALYWYRQSLGQGLEFLIYFQGNSAPDKSGLPSDRFSAERTGGSVSTLTIQRTQQEDSAVYLCASSLAPGGEGEAFFGQGTRLTVV.

The J gene is TRBJ2-5, the V gene TRBV7-2; 8 bases match TRBD2. The CDR3 runs to 13 residues. V was clipped by 3 bases and J by 4 bases; unmatched bases: 1. Germline-derived CDR1 and CDR2 are SGHTA and FQGNSA. The CDR3 is CASSFGGGETQYF. Written as DNA, the CDR3 is TGTGCCAGCAGCTTCGGGGGGGGAGAGACCCAGTACTTC.

This clone was seen a single time. The genes are TRBV29-1 and TRBJ2-3; 7 bases map to TRBD2. CDR3 length: 13 residues. V lost 7 bases and J lost 1; bases outside the gene matches: 5. Germline CDR1 SQVTM, CDR2 ANQGSEA. CDR3 sequence (DNA): TGCAGCGCCCCTAGCGGACGCACAGATACGCAGTATTTT. Protein product: CSAPSGRTDTQYF.

The chain recombines TRBV6-6 with TRBJ1-1, with D tentatively TRBD1 (5 bases). Germline V CDR1 and CDR2: MNHNY, SVGAGI (reference sequence). This CDR3 spans 11 amino acids. V was trimmed by 10 bases and J by 5 bases, leaving 11 bases between them. The CDR3 reads CATLWGTEAFF. In DNA, the CDR3 is TGTGCCACCCTCTGGGGGACTGAAGCTTTCTTT.

V gene TRBV15 combines with J gene TRBJ1-2; D unclear. V lost 3 bases to trimming and J lost 4 bases, with 9 bases between them. The CDR3 is 13 residues long. Germline loops: CDR1 LNHNV, CDR2 YYDKDF (reference sequence). In DNA form, the CDR3 reads TGTGCCACCAGCAGTGTTGACCTCTATGGCTACACCTTC. Residues: CATSSVDLYGYTF.

This clone was detected once. This chain connects TRBV7-9 to TRBJ1-1, with D tentatively TRBD1 (6 bases). The V end lost 4 bases, the J end lost 3 bases, and 9 bases lay between the germline ends. Germline loops: CDR1 SEHNR, CDR2 FQNEAQ (reference sequence). CDR3 length: 13 amino acids. The CDR3 spells CASSWGQDTEAFF. The CDR3 nucleotides read TGTGCCAGCAGCTGGGGGCAGGACACTGAAGCTTTCTTT.

This chain uses TRBV19 with TRBJ2-7, with 13 nucleotides matching TRBD2. With 7 bases clipped from V and 6 bases from J, the junction kept 9 bases outside the gene matches. Germline V gives CDR1 LNHDA, CDR2 SQIVND (reference sequence). This CDR3 is 15 amino acids long. CDR3 region: CASMGTSGAFREQYF. The CDR3 nucleotides read TGTGCCAGTATGGGGACTAGCGGGGCGTTTCGCGAGCAGTACTTC.

The chain joins TRBV24-1 to TRBJ2-3; TRBD1 might be the D (5 bases). This CDR3 spans 17 amino acids. Trimming removed 0 bases at V and 0 bases at J, with 12 bases between. The V gene's germline CDR1 is KGHDR and CDR2 SFDVKD. The CDR3 loop reads CATSDLAPGSSTDTQYF. The CDR3 DNA reads as TGTGCCACCAGTGATTTGGCCCCAGGGTCTAGCACAGATACGCAGTATTTT.

This clone has only one observation. V gene TRBV29-1 combines with J gene TRBJ2-7; D is unclear. From germline, CDR1 is SQVTM and CDR2 ANQGSEA. The length of the CDR3 is 11 residues. Deletions cut 3 bases from V and 6 bases from J, with 9 bases between. CDR3 sequence (DNA): TGCAGCGTTGAGCCCCCCCTCGAGCAGTACTTC. It specifies CSVEPPLEQYF.

This clone was observed once. The V call is TRBV7-2, the J call TRBJ1-2, with 9 bases identical to TRBD1. The CDR3 is made up of 13 amino acids. V shed 4 bases, J shed 7 bases, and the junction held 4 bases outside the gene matches. Germline V lookup: CDR1 SGHTA, CDR2 FQGNSA. The CDR3 protein is CASSWGQGSGYTF. The CDR3, as DNA: TGTGCCAGCAGCTGGGGACAGGGCTCTGGCTACACCTTC. The whole variable domain, filled in from reference TRBV7-2 and TRBJ1-2, reads GAGVSQSPSNKVTEKGKDVELRCDPISGHTALYWYRQSLGQGLEFLIYFQGNSAPDKSGLPSDRFSAERTGGSVSTLTIQRTQQEDSAVYLCASSWGQGSGYTFGSGTRLTVV.

V and J are TRBV11-3 and TRBJ2-3, with D perhaps matching TRBD2 (6 bases). V gave up 4 bases and J gave up 6 bases, with 17 bases separating them. Germline-derived CDR1 and CDR2 are SGHNT and YENEEA. The CDR3 consists of 15 residues. The CDR3 region is CASSSGGTRIDTQYF. The DNA for the CDR3 is TGTGCCAGCAGCTCCGGGGGTACCCGGATCGATACGCAGTATTTT.